The 9 T cell receptor beta chains below all came from one sample that was sequenced in a study of OX40 agonist ivuxolimab in advanced cancers. Repertoires were generated with immunoSEQ multiplex PCR, while TCRdb's copy carries only in-frame clones and drops some. The table includes approximately 70,000 clones, roughly 81% detected once. Sequenced material: CD4+ or CD8+ T cells sorted from blood, taken in a trial of the OX40 agonist ivuxolimab. These TCRs come from an adult with an advanced solid tumor such as melanoma, head and neck, liver or kidney cancer.

In this sample, this clone turned up a few times. The rearrangement joins TRBV19 to TRBJ1-1, with 10 bases that match TRBD1. Germline CDR1 is LNHDA and CDR2 is SQIVND (reference sequence). V was pared by 5 bases and J by 5 bases, with 11 bases of the junction left unmatched. The CDR3 sequence is 16 residues long. CDR3 bases: TGTGCCAGTAGTGCAGGACAGGGGGTTCGTTGGACTGAAGCTTTCTTT. Translated: CASSAGQGVRWTEAFF.

This chain uses TRBV28 with TRBJ1-1; the match to TRBD1 covers 7 bases. The CDR3 is 14 residues long. Germline CDR1 MDHEN, CDR2 SYDVKM. V shed 3 bases, J shed 6 bases, and the junction held 7 bases outside the gene matches. This CDR3 reads CASSFDRDEAEAFF. In DNA, the CDR3 is TGTGCCAGCAGTTTTGACAGGGATGAGGCTGAAGCTTTCTTT.

This chain uses TRBV9 with TRBJ2-1, with D hard to call. V was shortened by 2 bases and J by 5 bases, with 14 bases between the two germline ends. The germline V gene has CDR1 SGDLS and CDR2 YYNGEE. This CDR3 is built from 15 residues. The CDR3 protein is CASSVSSGINNEQFF. CDR3 sequence (DNA): TGTGCCAGCAGCGTCTCTAGTGGGATTAACAATGAGCAGTTCTTC.

The rearrangement links TRBV5-6 to TRBJ1-3, with D possibly matching TRBD1 (5 bases). The V end was cut by 3 bases, the J end by 0 bases, with 7 bases between. Germline V CDR1 and CDR2: SGHDT, YYEEEE. CDR3 length: 14 amino acids. The CDR3 here is CASSWGGSGNTIYF. Here the CDR3 DNA reads TGTGCCAGCAGCTGGGGGGGCTCTGGAAACACCATATATTTT.

CDR3 protein: CASSEMISGYNEQFF. In DNA form, the CDR3 reads TGTGCCAGCAGTGAAATGATTTCAGGGTACAATGAGCAGTTCTTC. The rearrangement joins TRBV6-1 to TRBJ2-1; TRBD1 might be the D (5 bases). V was pared by 2 bases and J by 4 bases, with 12 bases between. This CDR3 is built from 15 residues. Germline V lookup: CDR1 MNHNS, CDR2 SASEGT.

This CDR3 reads CASSLKLAGVYNEQFF. The CDR3 nucleotides are TGTGCCAGCAGCTTGAAACTAGCGGGAGTCTACAATGAGCAGTTCTTC. This sequence joins TRBV5-6 and TRBJ2-1; 11 nucleotides match TRBD2. There are 16 residues in the CDR3. Germline trimming cut 1 base from V and 3 bases from J; bases unmatched to any gene: 3. Per the germline V gene, CDR1 is SGHDT and CDR2 is YYEEEE.

This chain joins TRBV6-1 and TRBJ2-1, with D hard to call. The CDR3 extends over 14 amino acids. CDR1 and CDR2 (germline): MNHNS, SASEGT. The V end lost 1 base, the J end lost 0 bases, and 4 bases lay between the germline ends. CDR3 in amino acids: CASSEVNSYNEQFF. The CDR3, as DNA: TGTGCCAGCAGTGAAGTTAACTCCTACAATGAGCAGTTCTTC.

The count of this clone is one. This chain connects TRBV2 to TRBJ2-5; D assignment may be TRBD1 or TRBD2 (6 bases each). V was pared by 0 bases and J by 6 bases, with 14 bases between. The CDR3 extends over 15 amino acids. The germline gives CDR1 SNHLY, CDR2 FYNNEI. The chain's CDR3 is CASSEAHGGPKTQYF. The DNA for the CDR3 is TGTGCCAGCAGTGAAGCGCATGGGGGGCCCAAGACCCAGTACTTC.

The chain is built from TRBV5-4 and TRBJ2-3; D is unclear. V was shortened by 2 bases and J by 4 bases, with 11 bases between the two germline ends. The V gene's germline CDR1 is SGHNT and CDR2 YYREEE (reference sequence). The CDR3 consists of 14 residues. The CDR3 DNA reads as TGTGCCAGCAGCTTAGTTTCTAGTCCAGATACGCAGTATTTT. Its protein product is CASSLVSSPDTQYF.